What follows are 11 T cell receptor beta chains derived from one specimen sequenced in a study of CD8 T cells in Susac syndrome. RNA, at about 0.45 to 1 ug, was reverse transcribed with random hexamers. MiXCR was run by TCRdb on the immunoSEQ multiplex PCR reads, yielding one entry per CDR3 protein. The sample includes 80,000 to 90,000 distinct CDR3 sequences, 90% to 95% of them seen just once. Specimen: CD8+ T cells from PBMCs. The receptors derive from a human donor in good health.

The V and J genes are TRBV7-8 and TRBJ2-3; maybe TRBD2 (5 bases). Trimming cost V 5 bases and J 5 bases, with 8 bases left between them. From germline, CDR1 is SGHVS and CDR2 FQNEAQ. This CDR3 contains 12 residues. The CDR3 reads CASSPAGDTQYF. CDR3 DNA: TGTGCCAGCAGCCCGGCGGGAGATACGCAGTATTTT. The full variable domain, its missing parts supplied by reference TRBV7-8 and TRBJ2-3, is GAGVSQSPRYKVAKRGQDVALRCDPISGHVSLFWYQQALGQGPEFLTYFQNEAQLDKSGLPSDRFFAERPEGSVSTLKIQRTQQEDSAVYLCASSPAGDTQYFGPGTRLTVL.

This clonotype was seen once. The rearrangement joins TRBV2 to TRBJ2-7; 7 nucleotides line up with TRBD1. CDR3 length: 13 residues. V was clipped by 6 bases and J by 2 bases; unmatched bases: 4. Germline CDR1 SNHLY, CDR2 FYNNEI. CDR3 coding DNA: TGTGCCAGCAGGCTACAGGGGACCTACGAGCAGTACTTC. It encodes CASRLQGTYEQYF.

The V and J genes are TRBV6-1 and TRBJ2-5, with D perhaps TRBD1 (6 bases). The CDR3 spans 15 residues. V gave up 2 bases and J gave up 2 bases, with 12 bases separating them. Germline-derived CDR1 and CDR2 are MNHNS and SASEGT. CDR3 bases: TGTGCCAGCAGTGAATTCTGGGGGCGGCAAGAGACCCAGTACTTC. Translating gives CASSEFWGRQETQYF.

The V call is TRBV13, the J call TRBJ2-1, with D possibly TRBD2 on 5 matching bases. Germline V gene data show CDR1 as PRHDT and CDR2 as FYEKMQ (reference sequence). This CDR3 comprises 15 residues. The germline V and J ends were trimmed by 5 bases and 11 bases, with 22 bases remaining between them. The CDR3 loop reads CASSPSGGPPWKQFF. CDR3 bases: TGTGCCAGCAGCCCCAGCGGCGGTCCTCCTTGGAAGCAGTTCTTC.

The rearrangement uses TRBV7-3 and TRBJ1-3, with D possibly being TRBD1 (5 bases). Germline CDR1 reads SGHTA; CDR2 reads FQGTGA. V was clipped by 2 bases and J by 3 bases, with 11 bases between them. This CDR3 spans 15 amino acids. The CDR3 nucleotides are TGTGCCAGCAGCTTATCTGGGGGGTTTGGAAACACCATATATTTT. Its translation: CASSLSGGFGNTIYF. The whole variable domain, filled in from reference TRBV7-3 and TRBJ1-3, reads GAGVSQTPSNKVTEKGKYVELRCDPISGHTALYWYRQSLGQGPEFLIYFQGTGAADDSGLPNDRFFAVRPEGSVSTLKIQRTERGDSAVYLCASSLSGGFGNTIYFGEGSWLTVV.

V and J are TRBV5-6 and TRBJ2-7; 8 nucleotides match TRBD1. Germline lookup yields CDR1 SGHDT and CDR2 YYEEEE. V lost 6 bases and J lost 5; bases outside the gene matches: 10. This CDR3 is built from 14 residues. The CDR3 sequence is CASIDSQGADEQYF. The CDR3 DNA reads as TGTGCCAGCATCGATTCCCAGGGGGCGGACGAGCAGTACTTC.

The rearrangement uses TRBV24-1 and TRBJ2-2; the match to TRBD1 covers 9 bases. The V gene end was trimmed by 2 bases and the J gene end by 5 bases; junction bases not matched to a gene: 5. CDR1 and CDR2 (germline): KGHDR, SFDVKD. The CDR3 runs to 16 residues. The DNA of the CDR3 is TGTGCCACCAGTGATTCCGACAGGGGGAGGACCGGGGAGCTGTTTTTT. Protein sequence: CATSDSDRGRTGELFF.

The genes are TRBV5-4 and TRBJ2-3; TRBD2 aligns across 8 bases. V dropped 4 bases and J dropped 2; count of bases not matched to a gene: 6. The germline V gene has CDR1 SGHNT and CDR2 YYREEE (reference sequence). This CDR3 contains 15 residues. CDR3 sequence reads: CASSAAGGDTDTQYF. In DNA, the CDR3 is TGTGCCAGCAGCGCCGCGGGGGGCGACACAGATACGCAGTATTTT.

This rearrangement joins TRBV4-1 to TRBJ2-7; a possible D gene is TRBD2 (7 bases). There are 15 residues in the CDR3. The germline V and J ends were trimmed by 1 base and 7 bases, with 17 bases remaining between them. Germline V gene lookup returns CDR1 MGHRA and CDR2 YSYEKL. CDR3 sequence: CASSQVGGGGGEQYF. The CDR3 region has the DNA TGCGCCAGCAGCCAAGTGGGCGGGGGCGGAGGAGAGCAGTACTTC.

The J gene is TRBJ1-3, the V gene TRBV6-5; D not resolved. CDR3 length: 17 amino acids. Germline values: CDR1 MNHEY, CDR2 SVGAGI. V gave up 0 bases and J gave up 0 bases, with 12 bases separating them. The CDR3: CASSYSSSATSGNTIYF. The DNA for the CDR3 is TGTGCCAGCAGTTACTCGTCTTCAGCAACCTCTGGAAACACCATATATTTT.

The CDR3 region is CASSVPGLAVNTGELFF. CDR3 sequence (DNA): TGTGCCAGCAGCGTTCCGGGACTAGCGGTTAACACCGGGGAGCTGTTTTTT. The chain combines TRBV7-8 with TRBJ2-2; 11 bases are a match to TRBD2. CDR3 length: 17 residues. Germline assignment: CDR1 SGHVS and CDR2 FQNEAQ. After removal of 5 bases from V and 2 bases from J, the junction contained 7 bases not matched to a gene.